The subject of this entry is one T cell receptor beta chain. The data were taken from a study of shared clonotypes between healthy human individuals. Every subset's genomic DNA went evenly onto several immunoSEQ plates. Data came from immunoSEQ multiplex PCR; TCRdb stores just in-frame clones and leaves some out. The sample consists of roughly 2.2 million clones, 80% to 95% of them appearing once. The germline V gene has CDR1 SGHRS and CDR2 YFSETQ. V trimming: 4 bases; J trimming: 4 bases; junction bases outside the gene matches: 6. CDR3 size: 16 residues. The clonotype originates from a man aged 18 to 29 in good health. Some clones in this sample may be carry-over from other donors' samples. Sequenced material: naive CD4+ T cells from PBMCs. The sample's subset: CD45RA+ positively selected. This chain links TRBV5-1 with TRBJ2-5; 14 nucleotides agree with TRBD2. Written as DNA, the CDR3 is TGCGCCAGCAGCCACGGGACTAGCGGGAGCGGAGAGACCCAGTACTTC. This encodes CASSHGTSGSGETQYF.